The entry below describes one TCR beta chain. Antigen unknown. The entry originates in a study of shared clonotypes between healthy human individuals. Study-wide points: Generally, estimated richness proved larger in naive subsets than it did in memory subsets.

Germline CDR1 reads SNHLY; CDR2 reads FYNNEI. V gave up 7 bases and J gave up 6 bases; unmatched junction bases: 6. The CDR3 spans 15 residues. The protocol was immunoSEQ multiplex PCR, while the TCRdb copy is restricted to in-frame clones and leaves out a portion. This sample carries some 2 million clones, roughly 94% of them seen once, and the ten largest clones take around 0.13%. It was into CD45RA+ naive and CD45RA-negative memory subsets that the CD4+ cells were split. The sequencing sample was made of naive CD4+ T cells sorted from blood. Subset: CD45RA+ positively selected. This receptor was taken from a man aged 18 to 30 in good health. The V and J genes are TRBV2 and TRBJ2-1; the match to TRBD2 covers 13 bases. The CDR3 reads CASMGLAGIVNEQFF. The CDR3 DNA reads TGTGCCAGCATGGGACTAGCGGGAATTGTCAATGAGCAGTTCTTC.